Listed below are T cell receptor beta chains from one sample, sequenced in a study of human T cells and chemical hapten exposure. TCRdb reanalysed the RACE reads using MiXCR and keeps one entry per CDR3 protein. In the table there are tens of thousands of distinct CDR3 sequences, 11% of which are singletons. The source was whole blood, collected in connection with sensitization to the hapten diphenylcyclopropenone (DPC). The receptors stem from a woman aged 30 to 39 with alopecia areata. Some clones in this sample may be carry-over from other donors' samples. Each CDR3 is given without its conserved first and last residue. D genes are given only for firm matches.

v_call: TRBV24-1; j_call: TRBJ2-1; cdr3_length: 11; d_call: TRBD2; cdr3_aa: ATSGEGFNEQF
v_call: TRBV18; j_call: TRBJ1-5; cdr3_length: 13; d_call: NA; cdr3_aa: ASSPSGTPKAPQH
v_call: TRBV6-2/TRBV6-3; j_call: TRBJ2-2; cdr3_length: 13; d_call: TRBD1; cdr3_aa: ASSHLDRGSGELF
v_call: TRBV11-1; j_call: TRBJ2-1; cdr3_length: 10; d_call: TRBD1; cdr3_aa: ASSSDRESQF
v_call: TRBV11-2; j_call: TRBJ2-3; cdr3_length: 12; d_call: NA; cdr3_aa: ASSFVTHTDTQY
v_call: TRBV20-1; j_call: TRBJ2-7; cdr3_length: 11; d_call: TRBD2; cdr3_aa: SVGTSGAYEQY
v_call: TRBV2; j_call: TRBJ2-4; cdr3_length: 11; d_call: NA; cdr3_aa: ASSEYRHPGEY
v_call: TRBV4-2; j_call: TRBJ2-5; cdr3_length: 14; d_call: NA; cdr3_aa: ASSQVVRGEQETQY
v_call: TRBV28; j_call: TRBJ1-2; cdr3_length: 13; d_call: TRBD1; cdr3_aa: ASTGGTDTYYGYT
v_call: TRBV7-2; j_call: TRBJ1-1; cdr3_length: 11; d_call: NA; cdr3_aa: ASSVNRVAEAF
v_call: TRBV28; j_call: TRBJ2-7; cdr3_length: 12; d_call: NA; cdr3_aa: ASSRRVSGYEQY
v_call: TRBV6-6; j_call: TRBJ2-1; cdr3_length: 12; d_call: NA; cdr3_aa: ASSYGQLGNEQF
v_call: TRBV6-1; j_call: TRBJ2-6; cdr3_length: 13; d_call: TRBD2; cdr3_aa: ASIHGGAGANVLT
v_call: TRBV12-3/TRBV12-4; j_call: TRBJ2-7; cdr3_length: 13; d_call: NA; cdr3_aa: ASRAQDARGYEQY
v_call: TRBV9; j_call: TRBJ2-1; cdr3_length: 14; d_call: TRBD2; cdr3_aa: ASSVRSLAGAGEQF
v_call: TRBV30; j_call: TRBJ2-7; cdr3_length: 11; d_call: NA; cdr3_aa: AWSPGTFYEQY
v_call: TRBV18; j_call: TRBJ1-2; cdr3_length: 10; d_call: NA; cdr3_aa: ASSPEGGGYT
v_call: TRBV30; j_call: TRBJ2-3; cdr3_length: 12; d_call: NA; cdr3_aa: AWSVGLGTDTQY
v_call: TRBV10-2; j_call: TRBJ1-1; cdr3_length: 12; d_call: NA; cdr3_aa: ASLDMGGNTEAF
v_call: TRBV27; j_call: TRBJ2-1; cdr3_length: 13; d_call: TRBD1; cdr3_aa: ASTVPGQGFNEQF
v_call: TRBV2; j_call: TRBJ2-7; cdr3_length: 9; d_call: TRBD2; cdr3_aa: ASSPREEQY
v_call: TRBV30; j_call: TRBJ2-7; cdr3_length: 19; d_call: TRBD2; cdr3_aa: AWTAGPRGLAGGSETYEQY
v_call: TRBV7-9; j_call: TRBJ1-2; cdr3_length: 12; d_call: NA; cdr3_aa: ASSQQTILDGYT
v_call: TRBV29-1; j_call: TRBJ1-1; cdr3_length: 13; d_call: TRBD1; cdr3_aa: SVVLTGALNTEAF
v_call: TRBV3-1; j_call: TRBJ2-4; cdr3_length: 15; d_call: NA; cdr3_aa: ASSQAGVTLAKNIQY
v_call: TRBV6-5; j_call: TRBJ1-1; cdr3_length: 14; d_call: NA; cdr3_aa: ASSYHGGTGGTEAF
v_call: TRBV6-2/TRBV6-3; j_call: TRBJ2-1; cdr3_length: 9; d_call: NA; cdr3_aa: ASTHGGRPL
v_call: TRBV11-2; j_call: TRBJ2-2; cdr3_length: 12; d_call: NA; cdr3_aa: ASSLQPNTGELF
v_call: TRBV11-2; j_call: TRBJ1-1; cdr3_length: 11; d_call: NA; cdr3_aa: ASSLKRNTEAF
v_call: TRBV7-9; j_call: TRBJ1-2; cdr3_length: 14; d_call: NA; cdr3_aa: ASRPAGGTRNYGYT
v_call: TRBV6-1; j_call: TRBJ2-1; cdr3_length: 11; d_call: TRBD1; cdr3_aa: ASSRTGANEQF
v_call: TRBV4-1; j_call: TRBJ2-2; cdr3_length: 13; d_call: NA; cdr3_aa: ASSQKQTNTGELF
v_call: TRBV9; j_call: TRBJ2-2; cdr3_length: 12; d_call: NA; cdr3_aa: ASSVGLGTGELF
v_call: TRBV20-1; j_call: TRBJ2-1; cdr3_length: 11; d_call: TRBD2; cdr3_aa: SANLAGAHEQF
v_call: TRBV7-9; j_call: TRBJ1-1; cdr3_length: 14; d_call: NA; cdr3_aa: ASSLSVSGRNTEAF